Listed below are T cell receptor beta chains from one sample, sequenced in a study of blood T cell repertoires in COVID-19. Assay: immunoSEQ multiplex PCR; the TCRdb copy retains only in-frame clones and omits some. The sample has around 620,000 clones, 85% to 90% seen once; the top ten hold 0.2% to 0.3%. The sequencing sample was made of peripheral blood. The receptors were gathered from a woman between 18 and 30 years old with acute or convalescent COVID-19. The CDR3 runs from the conserved cysteine through the conserved F or W. A D gene is named only where the DNA matches it firmly. Size is stated for part of the rows, as once, few or many counts, or as a class when the clone is expanded.

j_gene	v_gene	abundance	d_gene	CDR3nt	CDR3aa
TRBJ2-6	TRBV5-1	once	TRBD1	TGCGCCAGCAGCTTGAGGTCGGGACAGGCAGGCTCTGGGGCCAACGTCCTGACTTTC	CASSLRSGQAGSGANVLTF
TRBJ1-2	TRBV18	once	TRBD1	TGTGCCAGCTCACCAACCGGGACAGGGCCATCGGGCTACACCTTC	CASSPTGTGPSGYTF
TRBJ1-1	TRBV5-1	.	TRBD1	TGCGCCAGCAGCTTGGATACCAGGGGGGAATCTGCTTTCTTT	CASSLDTRGESAFF
TRBJ2-7	TRBV9	.	.	TGTGCCAGCAGCAAAGCGGACGAGCAGTACTTC	CASSKADEQYF
TRBJ1-2	TRBV7-9	few	.	TGTGCCAGCAGCACTTCACAGGGACCGATTTTAGGCTACACCTTC	CASSTSQGPILGYTF
TRBJ1-5	TRBV28	.	.	TGTGCCAGCGAAAAGGCGGATCAGCCCCAGCATTTT	CASEKADQPQHF
TRBJ2-4	TRBV4-3	once	.	TGCGCCAGCAGCCAAGATGAACTAGCTAAAAACATTCAGTACTTC	CASSQDELAKNIQYF
TRBJ2-1	TRBV7-6	.	TRBD1	TGTGCCAGCAGCCCACAGGGGGCGCAGGATGAGCAGTTCTTC	CASSPQGAQDEQFF
TRBJ2-7	TRBV28	.	TRBD1	TGTGCCAGCAGATTACAGGGGGCCTCCTACGAGCAGTACTTC	CASRLQGASYEQYF
TRBJ2-7	TRBV5-1	.	.	TGCGCCAGCAGCTTGGGGAGTTCTCCCCGCTACGAGCAGTACTTC	CASSLGSSPRYEQYF
TRBJ1-2	TRBV6-2/TRBV6-3	.	TRBD1	TGTGCCAGCAGTTACTCGACCCAGGGGGCAAGGGGCTACACCTTC	CASSYSTQGARGYTF
TRBJ2-7	TRBV6-2/TRBV6-3	.	TRBD1	TGTGCCAGCAGTGCCCCGGGACAGGGATACTACGAGCAGTACTTC	CASSAPGQGYYEQYF
TRBJ2-2	TRBV7-9	.	.	TGTGCCAGCAGCTTAGGGCTTCAGGGCGCAAGGACCGGGGAGCTGTTTTTT	CASSLGLQGARTGELFF
TRBJ2-3	TRBV4-2	.	.	TGTGCCAGCAGCCATCCAGCGGAGGATACGCAGTATTTT	CASSHPAEDTQYF
TRBJ1-5	TRBV6-5	.	.	TGTGCCAGCAGTTACTCAGGGGCTAACAATCAGCCCCAGCATTTT	CASSYSGANNQPQHF
TRBJ2-7	TRBV4-1	.	.	TGCGCCAGCAGCCAAGGGTTGGACATTTCCTACGAGCAGTACTTC	CASSQGLDISYEQYF
TRBJ1-6	TRBV27	.	.	TGTGCCAGCAGACTCACCCCCGCTTCACCCCTCCACTTT	CASRLTPASPLHF
TRBJ1-1	TRBV5-5	.	.	TGTGCCAGCAGCCCAGAGGGGGTGAACACTGAAGCTTTCTTT	CASSPEGVNTEAFF
TRBJ2-3	TRBV4-2	.	.	TGTGCCAGCAGCCAAGTGGTCAGGCGCTATTCGGGCACAGATACGCAGTATTTT	CASSQVVRRYSGTDTQYF
TRBJ2-1	TRBV28	.	.	TGTGCCAGCAGTGGAGAAGTATTGGGCTACAATGAGCAGTTCTTC	CASSGEVLGYNEQFF
TRBJ2-7	TRBV11-2	few	TRBD1	TGTGCCAGCAGTTCTCGGACAGGGTGGTACGAGCAGTACTTC	CASSSRTGWYEQYF
TRBJ2-7	TRBV28	.	TRBD1	TGTGCCACCCTGGACAGGTCTATCAACGAGCAGTACTTC	CATLDRSINEQYF
TRBJ2-1	TRBV30	.	TRBD2	TGTGCCTGGGCCAGGATAGCGGGGGGGCAGAATGAGCAGTTCTTC	CAWARIAGGQNEQFF
TRBJ1-2	TRBV10-2	.	TRBD1	TGCGCCAGCAGTTCGGACAGGGGGCTGGATGGCTACACCTTC	CASSSDRGLDGYTF
TRBJ2-4	TRBV4-1	.	.	TGCGCCAGCAGCCAAGATAGAAACAGGGTAGCCAAAAACATTCAGTACTTC	CASSQDRNRVAKNIQYF
TRBJ1-5	TRBV28	.	.	TGTGCCAGCACCCTCGGCGGAAATAGCAATCAGCCCCAGCATTTT	CASTLGGNSNQPQHF
TRBJ1-2	TRBV7-2	.	.	TGTGCCAGCAGCCCTCGGGGGGGTAGTGATGGCTACACCTTC	CASSPRGGSDGYTF
TRBJ2-7	TRBV6-2/TRBV6-3	.	TRBD1	TGTGCCAGCAGTTTCCGCTCTACGGGACAGGGTGCGAACGAGCAGTACTTC	CASSFRSTGQGANEQYF
TRBJ1-2	TRBV30	.	.	TGTGCCTGGAGGGAGAACTTGGAGTATGGCTACACCTTC	CAWRENLEYGYTF
TRBJ1-5	TRBV28	.	.	TGTGCCAGCAGCTTTCCGGGACTGCCGTCTAATCAGCCCCAGCATTTT	CASSFPGLPSNQPQHF
TRBJ2-1	TRBV2	once	TRBD2	TGTGCCAGCAGTAGGCGGGGGAACAATGAGCAGTTCTTC	CASSRRGNNEQFF
TRBJ2-7	TRBV27	.	TRBD2	TGTGCCAGCAGTTCCACTTCTAGCGGGCCTACCCTACGAGGGCAGTACTTC	CASSSTSSGPTLRGQYF
TRBJ2-7	TRBV9	.	TRBD1	TGTGCCAGCAGCGGGACAGGTTCCTACGAGCAGTACTTC	CASSGTGSYEQYF
TRBJ1-2	TRBV6-5	.	.	TGTGCCAGCAGTTACGGGCAGGGGAGCTACACCTTC	CASSYGQGSYTF
TRBJ1-3	TRBV5-1	.	.	TGCGCCAGCAGCTTGGCCCAGAGGGGGGGAAACACCATATATTTT	CASSLAQRGGNTIYF